A selection of T cell receptor beta chains follows, all from one sample in a study of T cell changes during pregnancy in multiple sclerosis. The repertoire was sequenced with immunoSEQ multiplex PCR; TCRdb's copy has only in-frame clones and lacks some. Here the sample spans tens of thousands of clones, 90% to 95% being singletons. The sample was peripheral blood, taken after pregnancy. These receptors were obtained from a female donor with multiple sclerosis, enrolled in a pregnancy study. Both conserved end residues are trimmed from each CDR3.

>TRBV6-5
ASSPVSGRSYEQY
>TRBV7-6
ASQDRGGNTEAF
>TRBV19
ASARTAPAWGYT
>TRBV5-4
ASSPPGLAGGLGDTQY
>TRBV6-6
ASAPGQPNTEAF
>TRBV9
ASSLLGGVDTEAF
>TRBV19
ASVGGIGEQY
>TRBV30
AWSVNRGSYSNQPQH
>TRBV14
ASSQDRGSYNEQF
>TRBV6-1
ASSEVPLLAGASYEQY
>TRBV20-1
SATRTGGIW